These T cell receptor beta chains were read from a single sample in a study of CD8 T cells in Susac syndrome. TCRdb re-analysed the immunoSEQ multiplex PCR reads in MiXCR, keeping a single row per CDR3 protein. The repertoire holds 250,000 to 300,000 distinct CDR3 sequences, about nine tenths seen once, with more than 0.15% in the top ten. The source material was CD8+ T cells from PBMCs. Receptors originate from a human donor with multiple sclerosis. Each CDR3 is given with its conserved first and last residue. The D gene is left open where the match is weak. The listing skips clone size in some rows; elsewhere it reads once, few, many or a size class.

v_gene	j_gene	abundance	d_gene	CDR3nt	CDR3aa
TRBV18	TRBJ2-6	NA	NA	TGTGCCAGCTCACCACCGAGTGGGCCTGGGGCCAACGTCCTGACTTTC	CASSPPSGPGANVLTF
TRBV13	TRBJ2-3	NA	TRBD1	TGTGCCAGCAGCCCGCCAGCGGACAGGGGTGCAGATACGCAGTATTTT	CASSPPADRGADTQYF
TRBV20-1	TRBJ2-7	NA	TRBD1	TGCAGTGCTTCCGCTACAGGGGGCCTAAACGAGCAGTACTTC	CSASATGGLNEQYF
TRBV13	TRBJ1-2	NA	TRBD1	TGTGCCAGCAGCTTAGGTGCAGGGGGCGGGCGCTACACCTTC	CASSLGAGGGRYTF
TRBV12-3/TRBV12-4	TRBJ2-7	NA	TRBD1	TGTGCCAGCAGTTCACAGGGGTTGTCCTACGAGCAGTACTTC	CASSSQGLSYEQYF
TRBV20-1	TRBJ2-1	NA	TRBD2	TGCAGTGCTAGTGACGGACTAGCGGGGGACTACAATGAGCAGTTCTTC	CSASDGLAGDYNEQFF
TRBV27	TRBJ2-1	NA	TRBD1	TGTGCCAGCAGTCCCACCGGGACAGGGATGTACAATGAGCAGTTCTTC	CASSPTGTGMYNEQFF
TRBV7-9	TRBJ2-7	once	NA	TGTGCCAGCAGCTCGGTTGGGGCAGCCGAGCAGTACTTC	CASSSVGAAEQYF
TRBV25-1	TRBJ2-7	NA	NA	TGTGCCAGCAGTGAATCGGGGACTCCCAAGTACTTC	CASSESGTPKYF
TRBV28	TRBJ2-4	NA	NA	TGTGCCACCGCACCCCAGATCCCCATTCAGTACTTC	CATAPQIPIQYF
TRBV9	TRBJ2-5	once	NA	TGTGCCAGCAGCGTATGGGGGCAGGGAGAGACCCAGTACTTC	CASSVWGQGETQYF
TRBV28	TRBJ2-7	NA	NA	TGTGCCAGCAGTCTCCAGGGTTTTACCTACGAGCAGTACTTC	CASSLQGFTYEQYF
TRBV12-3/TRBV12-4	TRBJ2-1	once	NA	TGTGCCAGCAGTTTAGATCCCACCCTTGCGAGGTATGAGCAGTTCTTC	CASSLDPTLARYEQFF
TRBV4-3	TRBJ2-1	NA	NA	TGCGCCAGCAGCCAAGAATTTAGGAGCAATGAGCAGTTCTTC	CASSQEFRSNEQFF
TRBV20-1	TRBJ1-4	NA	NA	TGCAGTGCTAGTTCGGGGCGGGGGGAAAAACTGTTTTTT	CSASSGRGEKLFF
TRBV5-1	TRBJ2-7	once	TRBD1	TGCGCCAGCAGCTTGGTGGGACAGAACTACGAGCAGTACTTC	CASSLVGQNYEQYF
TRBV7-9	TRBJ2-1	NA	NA	TGTGCCAGCAGCCCAATTTGGGGGATGGACAATGAGCAGTTCTTC	CASSPIWGMDNEQFF
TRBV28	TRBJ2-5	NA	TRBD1	TGTGCCAGCAGTTTCCAGGGGGTGGCGGAGTACCAAGAGACCCAGTACTTC	CASSFQGVAEYQETQYF
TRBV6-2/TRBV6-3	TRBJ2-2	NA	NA	TGTGCCAGCGGTGAGCAGGCAGAGAACACCGGGGAGCTGTTTTTT	CASGEQAENTGELFF
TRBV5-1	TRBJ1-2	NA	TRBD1	TGCGCCAGCCTTAAACAGGGGGCCTATGGCTACACCTTC	CASLKQGAYGYTF
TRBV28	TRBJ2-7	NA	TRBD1	TGTGCCAGCAGTTTGTCCGGGACAGGGCCCTACGAGCAGTACTTC	CASSLSGTGPYEQYF
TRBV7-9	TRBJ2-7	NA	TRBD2	TGTGCCAGCAGCATAAGCGGGAGGGCCAACTACGAGCAGTACTTC	CASSISGRANYEQYF
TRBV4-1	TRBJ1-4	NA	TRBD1	TGCGCCAGCAGCCATACCTCAGGGGGCGCAGGTGAAAAACTGTTTTTT	CASSHTSGGAGEKLFF
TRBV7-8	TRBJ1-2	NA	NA	TGTGCCAGCAGCTTAGCTACCGGCCGGCTCCATGGCTACACCTTC	CASSLATGRLHGYTF
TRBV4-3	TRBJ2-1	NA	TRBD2	TGCGCCAGCAGCCAAGACGAGGGGCTAGCGGAGCTTAGCTCCTACAATGAGCAGTTCTTC	CASSQDEGLAELSSYNEQFF
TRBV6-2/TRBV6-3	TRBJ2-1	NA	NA	TGTGCCAGCAGTTACGGAGTGGCCCCCTACAATGAGCAGTTCTTC	CASSYGVAPYNEQFF
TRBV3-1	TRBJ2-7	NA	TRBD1	TGTGCCAGCAGCCCCTCGACAGGGATGTACGAGCAGTACTTC	CASSPSTGMYEQYF
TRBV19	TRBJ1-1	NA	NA	TGTGCCAGTAGTATAGTTCCCAACACTGAAGCTTTCTTT	CASSIVPNTEAFF
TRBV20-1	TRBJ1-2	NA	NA	TGCAGTGCTAGAGATCCGGACAGACCCTATGGCTACACCTTC	CSARDPDRPYGYTF
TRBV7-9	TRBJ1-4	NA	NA	TGTGCCAGCAGCTTAGTGGAGGAAAAACTGTTTTTT	CASSLVEEKLFF
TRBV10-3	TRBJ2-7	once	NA	TGTGCCATCACCACGCCCTCGGGGGCCGAGCAGTACTTC	CAITTPSGAEQYF
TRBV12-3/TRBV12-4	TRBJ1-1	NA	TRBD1	TGTGCCAGCAGTGCCGCCCGACAGGGGAGGACTGAAGCTTTCTTT	CASSAARQGRTEAFF
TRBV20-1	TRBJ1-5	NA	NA	TGCAGTGCTAGAGATCTGGGGATGGGAAATCAGCCCCAGCATTTT	CSARDLGMGNQPQHF
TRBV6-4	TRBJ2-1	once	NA	TGTGCCAGCAGTGAACTAGAAGGGGCGAATGAGCAGTTCTTC	CASSELEGANEQFF
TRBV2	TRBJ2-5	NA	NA	TGTGCCAGCAGTGACAACGCAGAGACCCAGTACTTC	CASSDNAETQYF
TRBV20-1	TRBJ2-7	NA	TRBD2	TGCAGTGCTGCCGCCGGGACTAGTGGCTACGAGCAGTACTTC	CSAAAGTSGYEQYF
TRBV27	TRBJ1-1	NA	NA	TGTGCCAGCAGTTACACGAGGAACACTGAAGCTTTCTTT	CASSYTRNTEAFF
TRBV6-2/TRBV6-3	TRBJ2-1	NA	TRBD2	TGTGCCAGCAGTCCCCTCGGGGAGGGTTCGTCCTACAATGAGCAGTTCTTC	CASSPLGEGSSYNEQFF
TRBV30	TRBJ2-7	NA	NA	TGTGCCTGGACTCTTGGGGGTTTCGAGCAGTACTTC	CAWTLGGFEQYF
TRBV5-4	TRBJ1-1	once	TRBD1	TGTGCCAGCAGCTTGGAGACAGGGACGGAAGCTTTCTTT	CASSLETGTEAFF
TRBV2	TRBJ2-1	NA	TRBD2	TGTGCCAGCAGTCCGGGACTAGCGTTCAATGAGCAGTTCTTC	CASSPGLAFNEQFF
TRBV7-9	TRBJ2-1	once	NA	TGTGCCAGCAGCCTCCACCCCCCGAATGAGCAGTTCTTC	CASSLHPPNEQFF
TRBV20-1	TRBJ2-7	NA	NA	TGCAGTGCTAGAGATCTATACAGCTACGAGCAGTACTTC	CSARDLYSYEQYF
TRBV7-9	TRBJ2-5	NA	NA	TGTGCCAGCAGCCCCCCGGGGCAGGGGGAGACCCAGTACTTC	CASSPPGQGETQYF
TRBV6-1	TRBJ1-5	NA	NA	TGTGCCAGCAGTCATCCTGCCGGGGCCGCTAATCAGCCCCAGCATTTT	CASSHPAGAANQPQHF
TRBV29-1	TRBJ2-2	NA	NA	TGCAGCGTTGTTAGGACCACCGGGGAGCTGTTTTTT	CSVVRTTGELFF
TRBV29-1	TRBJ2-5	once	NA	TGCAGCGTTGAACTTGGGCAGGGGCAGGGGTCCCAGTACTTC	CSVELGQGQGSQYF
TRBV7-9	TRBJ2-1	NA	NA	TGTGCCAGCAGCTCCCCCAAGACTCGCGATGAGCAGTTCTTC	CASSSPKTRDEQFF
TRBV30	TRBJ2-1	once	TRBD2	TGTGCCTGGAGGTTCGGGGGGACCTTATACAATGAGCAGTTCTTC	CAWRFGGTLYNEQFF
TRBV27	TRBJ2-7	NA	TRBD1	TGTGCCAGCAGTTGGACGGGACAGGGCTACGAGCAGTACTTC	CASSWTGQGYEQYF
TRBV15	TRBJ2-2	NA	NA	TGTGCCACCAGCACAAGCGATGTTAACACCGGGGAGCTGTTTTTT	CATSTSDVNTGELFF
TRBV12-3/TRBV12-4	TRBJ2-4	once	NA	TGTGCCAGCAGTTTGGTAAACATTCAGTACTTC	CASSLVNIQYF
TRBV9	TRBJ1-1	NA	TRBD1	TGTGCCAGCAGCGCAAAGGGCAGGGGGCCTGAAGCTTTCTTT	CASSAKGRGPEAFF
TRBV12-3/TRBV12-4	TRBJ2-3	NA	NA	TGTGCCAGCATAGGACTCGGGAGCACAGATACGCAGTATTTT	CASIGLGSTDTQYF
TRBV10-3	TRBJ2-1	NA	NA	TGTGCCATCAGCAAGGGAGGCCCTTCCTACAATGAGCAGTTCTTC	CAISKGGPSYNEQFF
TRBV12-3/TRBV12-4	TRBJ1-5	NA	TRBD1	TGTGCCAGCAGCCGGGACAGATCAGATCAGCCCCAGCATTTT	CASSRDRSDQPQHF
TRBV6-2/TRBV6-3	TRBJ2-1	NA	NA	TGTGCCAGCGGAAACCCCCTTCCTAATGAGCAGTTCTTC	CASGNPLPNEQFF
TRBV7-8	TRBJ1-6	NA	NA	TGTGCCAGCAGCCCATTTTGGACCGAAGATAATTCACCCCTCCACTTT	CASSPFWTEDNSPLHF
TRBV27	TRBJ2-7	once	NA	TGTGCCAGCAGTTTTTATGGGGTTGCCTACGAGCAGTACTTC	CASSFYGVAYEQYF